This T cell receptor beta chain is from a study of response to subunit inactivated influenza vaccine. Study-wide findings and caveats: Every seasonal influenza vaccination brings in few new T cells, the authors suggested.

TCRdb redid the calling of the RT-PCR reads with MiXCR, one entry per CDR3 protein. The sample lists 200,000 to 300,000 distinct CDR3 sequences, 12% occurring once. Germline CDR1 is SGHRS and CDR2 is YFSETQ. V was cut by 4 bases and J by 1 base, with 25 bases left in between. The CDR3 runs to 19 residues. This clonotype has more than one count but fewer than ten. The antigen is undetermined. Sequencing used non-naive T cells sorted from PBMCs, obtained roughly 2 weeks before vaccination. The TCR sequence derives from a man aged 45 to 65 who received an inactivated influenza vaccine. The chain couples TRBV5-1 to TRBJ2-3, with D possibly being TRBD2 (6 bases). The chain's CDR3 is CASSRTGLRGSLRTDTQYF. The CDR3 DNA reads TGCGCCAGCAGCCGAACGGGACTCCGGGGATCTCTACGCACAGATACGCAGTATTTT.